The clone carrying this T cell receptor beta chain has a handful of counts. The data derive from a study of blood T cells in healthy people across ages. V lost 7 bases and J 4 bases, leaving 16 bases between the germline ends. CDR3 length: 13 residues. CDR1 is SQVTM and CDR2 is ANQGSEA in the germline V gene. A J-beta primer mix and a sample-barcoded 5' primer were used in a second PCR of about 7 to 12 cycles. TCRdb reprocessed the 5' RACE reads with MiXCR, giving one entry per CDR3 protein. Among fewer than 2,000,000 distinct CDR3 sequences, roughly 43% were seen once, and the ten largest hold 23%. The sample taken for sequencing was blood. The chain is built from TRBV29-1 and TRBJ1-2; weak D call: TRBD1 (5 bases). The TCR originated in a human donor in good health. The CDR3 bases are TGCAGCGCCCATTCACAGGACGTCTATGGCTACACCTTC. It yields the protein CSAHSQDVYGYTF.